This is a list of T cell receptor beta chains from one sample in a study of blood T cells in healthy people across ages. TCRdb analysed the 5' RACE reads with MiXCR anew, one entry per CDR3 protein. The sample records about 380,000 distinct CDR3 sequences, roughly half being singletons. Material: blood. These receptors were collected from a man between 60 and 75 years old in good health. Both conserved end residues are part of each CDR3. The order of the fields is clone size, J gene, CDR3 length, D gene, V gene, CDR3 DNA, CDR3 protein. A D gene is named only where the DNA matches it firmly. Rows may omit the clone size; those that give it use once, few, many or a size class.

size: NA; J: TRBJ2-1; length: 10; D: NA; V: TRBV29-1; DNA: TGCAGCGGAAGGGGGGGAGAGCAGTTCTTC; CDR3: CSGRGGEQFF
size: many; J: TRBJ2-1; length: 16; D: NA; V: TRBV5-1; DNA: TGCGCCAGCAGCTCAACCGGGACCCGAGCCTACAATGAGCAGTTCTTC; CDR3: CASSSTGTRAYNEQFF
size: NA; J: TRBJ2-3; length: 11; D: TRBD2; V: TRBV20-1; DNA: TGCAGTGCTGTGCGGGGGGGTACGCAGTATTTT; CDR3: CSAVRGGTQYF
size: NA; J: TRBJ2-7; length: 14; D: TRBD1; V: TRBV20-1; DNA: TGCAGTGCTCGACACGACAGGGGGGTCTACGAGCAGTACTTC; CDR3: CSARHDRGVYEQYF
size: NA; J: TRBJ2-7; length: 15; D: TRBD2; V: TRBV12-3/TRBV12-4; DNA: TGTGCCAGCAGTCCGCGCGGGGGGGGTCCCTACGAGCAGTACTTC; CDR3: CASSPRGGGPYEQYF
size: NA; J: TRBJ1-5; length: 14; D: NA; V: TRBV7-2; DNA: TGTGCCAGCAGCCCCATACGGAGCAATCAGCCCCAGCATTTT; CDR3: CASSPIRSNQPQHF
size: NA; J: TRBJ2-1; length: 18; D: NA; V: TRBV20-1; DNA: TGCAGTGCTAGAGCAATCATAGATCTGACTAGTTCGTCCAATGAGCAGTTCTTC; CDR3: CSARAIIDLTSSSNEQFF
size: NA; J: TRBJ2-6; length: 15; D: NA; V: TRBV14; DNA: TGTGCCAGCAGCCAAATCACAGTTGGGGCCAACGTCCTGACTTTC; CDR3: CASSQITVGANVLTF
size: few; J: TRBJ2-7; length: 14; D: NA; V: TRBV20-1; DNA: TGCAGTGCTAGAGACAAGGGTACGCCCTACGAGCAGTACTTC; CDR3: CSARDKGTPYEQYF
size: NA; J: TRBJ2-7; length: 17; D: TRBD2; V: TRBV30; DNA: TGTGCCTGGAGTCCCGACAGCGGGAGGGCCCGCTCCTACGAGCAGTACTTC; CDR3: CAWSPDSGRARSYEQYF
size: once; J: TRBJ2-1; length: 17; D: TRBD1; V: TRBV4-3; DNA: TGCGCCAGCAGCCAAGATTTTGGGAGGACAGGGACAGGTGAGCAGTTCTTC; CDR3: CASSQDFGRTGTGEQFF
size: NA; J: TRBJ2-7; length: 15; D: TRBD1; V: TRBV9; DNA: TGTGCCAGCAGCGTAGGGGGACAGAGGACCTACGAGCAGTACTTC; CDR3: CASSVGGQRTYEQYF
size: NA; J: TRBJ1-4; length: 14; D: NA; V: TRBV9; DNA: TGTGCCAACAGCGTAGGGGGGGCCGGAGAAAAACTGTTTTTT; CDR3: CANSVGGAGEKLFF
size: NA; J: TRBJ2-5; length: 14; D: TRBD1; V: TRBV20-1; DNA: TGCAGTGCTAGAATTCCGGGACAGCGAGAGACCCAGTACTTC; CDR3: CSARIPGQRETQYF
size: many; J: TRBJ2-3; length: 12; D: NA; V: TRBV20-1; DNA: TGCAGTGCTAGCACCCACACAGATACGCAGTATTTT; CDR3: CSASTHTDTQYF
size: few; J: TRBJ2-1; length: 11; D: NA; V: TRBV5-1; DNA: TGCGCCAGCAGCCCCCACAATGAGCAGTTCTTC; CDR3: CASSPHNEQFF
size: NA; J: TRBJ2-4; length: 15; D: TRBD1; V: TRBV28; DNA: TGTGCCAGCAGTTCATACGGGACAGTGGGTAACATTCAGTACTTC; CDR3: CASSSYGTVGNIQYF
size: NA; J: TRBJ2-7; length: 15; D: NA; V: TRBV4-2; DNA: TGTGCCAGCAGCCAAGAGAGGACTCCGTCCTACGAGCAGTACTTC; CDR3: CASSQERTPSYEQYF
size: few; J: TRBJ2-3; length: 13; D: NA; V: TRBV20-1; DNA: TGCAGTGCCATATTACCTAGCACAGATACGCAGTATTTT; CDR3: CSAILPSTDTQYF
size: NA; J: TRBJ2-7; length: 13; D: NA; V: TRBV7-6; DNA: TGTGCCAGCAGCCCTGCGTGGAACTACGAGCAGTACTTC; CDR3: CASSPAWNYEQYF
size: NA; J: TRBJ2-7; length: 14; D: NA; V: TRBV11-1; DNA: TGTGCCAGCAGCCGCCGTCCGAGGTCCTACGAGCAGTACTTC; CDR3: CASSRRPRSYEQYF
size: few; J: TRBJ1-6; length: 15; D: NA; V: TRBV10-3; DNA: TGTGCCATCAGTGACCCCAAGGGGTCCAATTCACCCCTCCACTTT; CDR3: CAISDPKGSNSPLHF